The rows below give T cell receptor beta chains drawn from one sample of a study of blood T cell repertoires in COVID-19. Sequenced by immunoSEQ multiplex PCR; TCRdb stores in-frame clones only, minus some. The sample shows around 250,000 clones, about 89% of them seen only once. The sample consisted of PBMCs or T cells enriched from blood (not recorded which). Receptors were obtained from a human donor in a cohort exposed to, infected with or recovered from COVID-19 (not recorded which). The donor label of this sample is uncertain. The CDR3 runs from the conserved cysteine through the conserved F or W. A D gene is named only where the DNA matches it firmly. The size of a clone is reported for some rows only, either as once, few or many, or as a class for expanded clones.

V	J	D	size	DNA	CDR3
TRBV18	TRBJ1-1	TRBD1	once	TGTGCCAGCTCACCCTCGGGACAGCAAACCACTGAAGCTTTCTTT	CASSPSGQQTTEAFF
TRBV29-1	TRBJ2-5	TRBD1	-	TGCAGCGTTGTGGGCAGGGGGATATTGGAGACCCAGTACTTC	CSVVGRGILETQYF
TRBV2	TRBJ1-2	TRBD1	-	TGTGCCAGCAGTAAACGGACAGGGATAGACGGCTACACCTTC	CASSKRTGIDGYTF
TRBV6-5	TRBJ2-7	-	-	TGTGCCAGCAGTTACTCTGCCGGGACTGTTTCCTACGAGCAGTACTTC	CASSYSAGTVSYEQYF
TRBV30	TRBJ1-1	-	-	TGTGCCTGGAATCATTATTCCCGGGACACCACTGAAGCTTTCTTT	CAWNHYSRDTTEAFF
TRBV7-9	TRBJ2-3	-	once	TGTGCCAGCAGCTTGGCAGGGTGGACAGATACGCAGTATTTT	CASSLAGWTDTQYF
TRBV9	TRBJ2-2	TRBD2	-	TGTGCCAGCAGCGTAGGACTAGCGGGGGGGTATCGGGAGCTGTTTTTT	CASSVGLAGGYRELFF
TRBV7-2	TRBJ2-7	TRBD2	-	TGTGCCAGCAGGAGCGGGGGAACCCACGAGCAGTACTTC	CASRSGGTHEQYF
TRBV6-5	TRBJ2-7	-	-	TGTGCCAGCGGGTACGGGGTACCCCCCTACGAGCAGTACTTC	CASGYGVPPYEQYF
TRBV6-6	TRBJ1-1	-	-	TGTGCCAGCAGTGTCAGGGAGAACACTGAAGCTTTCTTT	CASSVRENTEAFF
TRBV7-2	TRBJ2-7	-	-	TGTGCCAGCAGCTTAGGGCTGTCGGTAGGAGGGGGGGCCAGGGAGCAGTACTTC	CASSLGLSVGGGAREQYF
TRBV29-1	TRBJ1-2	-	-	TGCAGCGTTGTTACCCAGGGGTATGGCTACACCTTC	CSVVTQGYGYTF
TRBV12-5	TRBJ1-6	TRBD1	-	TGTGCTAGTGGTTTGGTTGGACAGGGGAATTCACCCCTCCACTTT	CASGLVGQGNSPLHF
TRBV6-5	TRBJ2-7	TRBD1	-	TGTGCCAGCAGTTACCGGACAGGGGACCCCTACGAGCAGTACTTC	CASSYRTGDPYEQYF
TRBV19	TRBJ1-1	TRBD1	-	TGTGCCAGTAGTGGATGGACAGGGGGGGTCACTGAAGCTTTCTTT	CASSGWTGGVTEAFF
TRBV5-8	TRBJ2-2	TRBD1	-	TGTGCCAGCAGCCTCGGACAGGGACCGATCGGGGAGCTGTTTTTT	CASSLGQGPIGELFF
TRBV27	TRBJ1-2	-	-	TGTGCCAGCCGACTGGCCTCCTCGGGAGGCTATGGCTACACCTTC	CASRLASSGGYGYTF
TRBV12-3/TRBV12-4	TRBJ1-1	-	-	TGTGCCAGCAGTTTTGCCGGTGACACTGAAGCTTTCTTT	CASSFAGDTEAFF
TRBV20-1	TRBJ2-3	-	once	TGCAGCCCCTCCACAGATACGCAGTATTTT	CSPSTDTQYF
TRBV10-3	TRBJ1-1	TRBD1	once	TGTGCCATCAGCCGGGACAGAGAGAACACTGAAGCTTTCTTT	CAISRDRENTEAFF
TRBV7-6	TRBJ1-2	TRBD1	once	TGTGCCAGCAGCTTAGCGGGGACAGCCACCTATGGCTACACCTTC	CASSLAGTATYGYTF
TRBV6-5	TRBJ2-1	TRBD2	-	TGTGCCAGCCGGGGGGGAAACAATGAGCAGTTCTTC	CASRGGNNEQFF
TRBV5-4	TRBJ2-1	TRBD2	-	TGTGCCAGCAGCTCAACGGGACTATCGGCGGGTGAGCAGTTCTTC	CASSSTGLSAGEQFF
TRBV30	TRBJ2-7	TRBD2	-	TGTGCCTGGAGTGTAGGCGGGGGGGCGTACGAGCAGTACTTC	CAWSVGGGAYEQYF
TRBV7-2	TRBJ2-3	TRBD2	-	TGTGCCAGCAGTCGATCCGGACTAGCGGGCTCAGATACGCAGTATTTT	CASSRSGLAGSDTQYF